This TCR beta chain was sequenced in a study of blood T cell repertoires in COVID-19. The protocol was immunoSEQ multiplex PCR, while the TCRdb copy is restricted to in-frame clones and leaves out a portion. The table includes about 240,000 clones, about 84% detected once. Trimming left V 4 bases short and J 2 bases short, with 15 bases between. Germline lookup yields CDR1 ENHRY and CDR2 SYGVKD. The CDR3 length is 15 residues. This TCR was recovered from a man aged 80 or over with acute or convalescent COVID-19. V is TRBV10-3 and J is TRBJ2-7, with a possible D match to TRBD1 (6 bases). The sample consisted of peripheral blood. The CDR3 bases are TGTGCCATCAGTGGGACAGCCCAATTTACCTACGAGCAGTACTTC. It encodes CAISGTAQFTYEQYF.